Listed below are T cell receptor beta chains from one sample, sequenced in a study of blood T cell repertoires in COVID-19. Produced via immunoSEQ multiplex PCR; TCRdb's table is partial and in-frame only. Of roughly 150,000 clones listed, roughly 90% are singletons. Sequencing was done on a sample of peripheral blood. These receptors all stem from a woman in her seventies with acute or convalescent COVID-19. CDR3s include the opening cysteine and the closing phenylalanine or tryptophan. Each record gives: D gene, J gene, clone size, V gene, CDR3 DNA, CDR3 protein. D genes are given only for firm matches. Rows may omit the clone size; those that give it use once, few, many or a size class.

>NA|TRBJ2-2|NA|TRBV6-5
TGTGCCAGCAGTTCTCAACGGACAAACACCGGGGAGCTGTTTTTT
CASSSQRTNTGELFF
>NA|TRBJ1-1|NA|TRBV5-1
TGCGCCAGCAGCCCCGGGAGGTACACAAAGAACACTGAAGCTTTCTTT
CASSPGRYTKNTEAFF
>NA|TRBJ2-3|NA|TRBV12-1
TGTGCCAGCAGCTTTGAGCGTCGGGCTAGCTACTTCACAGATACGCAGTATTTT
CASSFERRASYFTDTQYF
>NA|TRBJ1-4|NA|TRBV6-2/TRBV6-3
TGTGCCAGCAGTTATTTTTCGAGTCGCGGTGAAAAACTGTTTTTT
CASSYFSSRGEKLFF
>TRBD2|TRBJ2-5|NA|TRBV7-2
TGTGCCAGCAGCTTAGAGGGAGGGCTTGAGACCCAGTACTTC
CASSLEGGLETQYF
>NA|TRBJ1-2|NA|TRBV15
TGTGCCACCAGCAGAGATTTAACATCAGGGGATGAACATGGCTACACCTTC
CATSRDLTSGDEHGYTF
>TRBD1|TRBJ2-1|few|TRBV19
TGTGCCAGTAGTATCCTGACAGGGGGCTTCAATGAGCAGTTCTTC
CASSILTGGFNEQFF
>TRBD1|TRBJ1-3|NA|TRBV28
TGTGCCAGCAGTTCCGCGGGACAGGCAGCCAGCACCATATATTTT
CASSSAGQAASTIYF
>NA|TRBJ1-3|NA|TRBV2
TGTGCCAGCAGTGACAGGGGAAACACCATATATTTT
CASSDRGNTIYF
>NA|TRBJ2-3|NA|TRBV27
TGTGCCAGCAGTCCCCTAGGGGTGGGTACGCAGTATTTT
CASSPLGVGTQYF
>NA|TRBJ1-1|NA|TRBV5-1
TGCGCCAGCAGCTTGGACGGTATGAACACTGAAGCTTTCTTT
CASSLDGMNTEAFF
>NA|TRBJ1-2|NA|TRBV7-3
TGTGCCAGCAGCTTAGAAGGCGGAACTAACTATGGCTACACCTTC
CASSLEGGTNYGYTF
>TRBD1|TRBJ1-4|once|TRBV6-5
TGTGCCACCAGACAGGGGCGGGTACTAGACGAAAAACTGTTTTTT
CATRQGRVLDEKLFF
>NA|TRBJ1-1|NA|TRBV5-6
TGTGCCAGCCAACTTTACAGGGCGAACACTGAAGCTTTCTTT
CASQLYRANTEAFF
>NA|TRBJ2-3|NA|TRBV13
TGTGCCAGCAGCCCCAGGGGTGGCACCACAGATACGCAGTATTTT
CASSPRGGTTDTQYF
>TRBD2|TRBJ2-3|NA|TRBV15
TGTGCCACCAGCTCCCGCCTAGCGGACCCCACAGATACGCAGTATTTT
CATSSRLADPTDTQYF
>TRBD2|TRBJ2-7|NA|TRBV2
TGTGCCAGCAGAAGAGCGGGAGGGCCTTACGAGCAGTACTTC
CASRRAGGPYEQYF
>NA|TRBJ2-1|NA|TRBV9
TGTGCCAGCAGCGTAGCGGGGGGCCGCTACAATGAGCAGTTCTTC
CASSVAGGRYNEQFF
>NA|TRBJ1-2|NA|TRBV7-2
TGTGCCAGCAGCTTCTCGGGTCTACCGACTAACTATGGCTACACCTTC
CASSFSGLPTNYGYTF
>NA|TRBJ1-1|NA|TRBV5-4
TGTGCCAGCAGCCCTGGACCCCTCGGAGGGGCTGAAGCTTTCTTT
CASSPGPLGGAEAFF
>NA|TRBJ1-2|NA|TRBV6-1
TGTGCCAGCAGTGAAATGCGGGGCTACACCTTC
CASSEMRGYTF
>TRBD1|TRBJ1-1|NA|TRBV10-3
TGTGCCATCAGTCGGGGGCAGGGGGCCGGTTGGACTGAAGCTTTCTTT
CAISRGQGAGWTEAFF
>TRBD1|TRBJ2-2|NA|TRBV6-6
TGTGCCAGCACCGGGACAGGCCTGTCCGCCGGGGAGCTGTTTTTT
CASTGTGLSAGELFF
>TRBD1|TRBJ1-2|NA|TRBV28
TGTGCCAGCAGTTCCCCCGGGACAGGGGACGGTGGCTACACCTTC
CASSSPGTGDGGYTF
>TRBD1|TRBJ1-1|NA|TRBV4-1
TGCGCCAGCAGCCAATATACCGCCGACAGGGGATACAACACTGAAGCTTTCTTT
CASSQYTADRGYNTEAFF
>NA|TRBJ1-4|NA|TRBV27
TGTGCCAGCAGGGTGGGGCAGACTAATGAAAAACTGTTTTTT
CASRVGQTNEKLFF
>NA|TRBJ1-5|NA|TRBV16
TGTGCCAGCAGCCAACTAAATCCTAACCAGCCCCAGCATTTT
CASSQLNPNQPQHF
>NA|TRBJ2-3|few|TRBV3-1/TRBV3-2
TGTGCCAGCAGCCAAGATCCTATCCTCACAGATACGCAGTATTTT
CASSQDPILTDTQYF
>TRBD1|TRBJ1-2|few|TRBV19
TGTGCCAGTAGTAATCTAATGGGAGGACAGGGCTATGGCTACACCTTC
CASSNLMGGQGYGYTF
>NA|TRBJ1-1|NA|TRBV5-8
TGTGCCAGCAGCTTCGGCGGGACTGAAGCTTTCTTT
CASSFGGTEAFF
>TRBD2|TRBJ2-7|NA|TRBV7-9
TGTGCCAGCAGCCATGCCTTCGCGGGAGGGAACTACGAGCAGTACTTC
CASSHAFAGGNYEQYF
>TRBD1|TRBJ2-2|NA|TRBV28
TGTGCCAGCAGGTCCAATCCGGGACAGGAAGTCACCGGGGAGCTGTTTTTT
CASRSNPGQEVTGELFF
>NA|TRBJ1-2|few|TRBV27
TGTGCCAGCAGTTTAGGGCGGGGCGGGGACTATGGCTACACCTTC
CASSLGRGGDYGYTF
>NA|TRBJ1-3|NA|TRBV4-3
TGCGCCAGCAGCCAAGCCCAGGGTCCTGGAAACACCATATATTTT
CASSQAQGPGNTIYF
>NA|TRBJ1-4|NA|TRBV27
TGTGCCAGCAGTTTATCGGGAGGGACGGCGGATAATGAAAAACTGTTTTTT
CASSLSGGTADNEKLFF
>NA|TRBJ1-6|NA|TRBV3-1/TRBV3-2
TGTGCCAGCAGCCTTGGACAGTCGACACCCCTCCACTTT
CASSLGQSTPLHF
>TRBD1|TRBJ1-1|NA|TRBV9
TGTGCCAGCAGCTTCCAGACAGGGAGCACTGAAGCTTTCTTT
CASSFQTGSTEAFF